This T cell receptor beta chain was observed in a study of PD-L1 blockade in urothelial cancer. About the study: Analyses used blood from 3 weeks (second dose) and 6 weeks after treatment start. Median blood clonality was roughly 0.072, with more than 75,000 unique TCRs. Study results and limitations: Pretreatment TCR clonality in blood, when below the median, was predictive of better survival.

Using immunoSEQ multiplex PCR, the repertoire was profiled, and TCRdb retains in-frame clones only, with some absent. The sample lists 25,000 to 35,000 clones; around 80% were seen once. Germline trimming cut 0 bases from V and 0 bases from J; bases unmatched to any gene: 1. Germline V gives CDR1 SGHNT, CDR2 YYREEE (reference sequence). The CDR3 runs 17 residues. In the case of this clone: Its antigen is unidentified.

The time point is: peripheral blood 6 weeks after treatment start. Sequenced material: PBMCs, taken around atezolizumab (anti-PD-L1) treatment. The TCR originated in a man aged 65 to 85 with urothelial cancer. This sequence joins TRBV5-4 and TRBJ2-2; TRBD2 agrees at 11 bases. CDR3 DNA: TGTGCCAGCAGCTTGGTACTAGCGGGGGCGAACACCGGGGAGCTGTTTTTT. Translating gives CASSLVLAGANTGELFF.